This entry lists 27 T cell receptor beta chains sequenced from one sample in a study of cytotoxic CD8 clonotypes in ibrutinib-treated CLL. TCRdb's copy holds only in-frame clones and misses some; the assay was immunoSEQ multiplex PCR. The sample includes 26,000 or so clones, 62% of them seen just once. The specimen was PBMCs, collected before ibrutinib treatment. The source is a human donor with chronic lymphocytic leukemia.

The V and J genes are TRBV9 and TRBJ2-1; D call uncertain. V was shortened by 1 base and J by 2 bases, with 10 bases between the two germline ends. This CDR3 has 15 amino acids. Germline CDR1 SGDLS, CDR2 YYNGEE. The DNA for the CDR3 is TGTGCCAGCAGCGTACAGTTAGGACCCTACAATGAGCAGTTCTTC. Amino acids: CASSVQLGPYNEQFF.

The CDR3 spells CASSAGGGNNYGYTF. CDR3 coding DNA: TGTGCCAGCAGCGCCGGAGGGGGAAATAACTATGGCTACACCTTC. This chain connects TRBV9 to TRBJ1-2; TRBD1 might be the D (6 bases). The V gene's germline CDR1 is SGDLS and CDR2 YYNGEE. Trimming cost V 3 bases and J 1 base, with 13 bases left between them. The CDR3 contains 15 residues.

V usage is TRBV28 and J usage is TRBJ1-1; D not certain. V was cut by 6 bases and J by 1 base, with 3 bases left in between. The CDR3 runs 11 residues. Germline CDR1 and CDR2: MDHEN and SYDVKM. The CDR3 is CASRQNTEAFF. As DNA, the CDR3 is TGTGCCAGCAGACAGAACACTGAAGCTTTCTTT.

The gene calls are TRBV19 and TRBJ2-1, with D hard to call. V lost 6 bases to trimming and J lost 0 bases, with 12 bases between them. The CDR3 is 15 amino acids. Germline V gives CDR1 LNHDA, CDR2 SQIVND (reference sequence). CDR3 residues: CASRRPTDSYNEQFF. The CDR3 DNA reads as TGTGCCAGTAGGCGACCGACCGACTCCTACAATGAGCAGTTCTTC.

The chain recombines TRBV7-9 with TRBJ2-7, with D hard to call. Trimming removed 0 bases from V and 3 bases from J, with 18 bases in between. This CDR3 is 17 amino acids long. Germline V gene sequence: CDR1 SEHNR, CDR2 FQNEAQ (reference sequence). This chain's CDR3 is CASSLALETSALYEQYF. The CDR3 nucleotides read TGTGCCAGCAGCTTAGCCCTAGAGACCTCGGCCCTCTACGAGCAGTACTTC.

The chain carries TRBV4-1 and TRBJ1-6; D is possibly TRBD1 (6 bases). Germline V gene sequence: CDR1 MGHRA, CDR2 YSYEKL. CDR3 size: 21 residues. V was trimmed by 8 bases and J by 0 bases, leaving 29 bases between them. Here the CDR3 reads CASDDPASRGAYGSYNSPLHF. CDR3 sequence (DNA): TGCGCCAGCGATGATCCAGCCTCCAGGGGCGCGTACGGCTCCTATAATTCACCCCTCCACTTT.

The genes are TRBV11-3 and TRBJ2-1; D unresolved. This CDR3 comprises 15 residues. Germline V gene data show CDR1 as SGHNT and CDR2 as YENEEA. V lost 1 base, J lost 2 bases, and 9 bases lay in between. The DNA of the CDR3 is TGTGCCAGCAGCTTAGGACTGATTGCCTACAATGAGCAGTTCTTC. Protein product: CASSLGLIAYNEQFF.

The gene calls are TRBV2 and TRBJ2-7, with 9 bases fitting TRBD2. J was trimmed by 4 bases and V by 6 bases; bases with no gene match: 1. The CDR3 totals 12 residues. Germline V gene data show CDR1 as SNHLY and CDR2 as FYNNEI. The CDR3 here is CASRAGGYEQYF. The CDR3 DNA is TGTGCCAGCAGAGCGGGGGGTTACGAGCAGTACTTC.

V usage is TRBV5-1 and J usage is TRBJ2-3; the match to TRBD2 covers 12 bases. The CDR3 is 15 residues long. V lost 5 bases and J lost 2; bases outside the gene matches: 3. Germline V gene data show CDR1 as SGHRS and CDR2 as YFSETQ. The CDR3 protein is CASRTSGGPTDTQYF. CDR3 DNA sequence: TGCGCCAGCAGGACTAGCGGGGGCCCCACAGATACGCAGTATTTT.

The chain uses TRBV6-6 and TRBJ2-1; TRBD2 matches 7 bases. The CDR3 has 15 residues. Unmatched junction bases numbered 11, after V lost 8 bases and J lost 4 bases. Germline CDR1 is MNHNY and CDR2 is SVGAGI (reference sequence). Here the CDR3 reads CASGKGRERYNEQFF. The DNA for the CDR3 is TGTGCCAGCGGAAAGGGGCGGGAGAGGTACAATGAGCAGTTCTTC.

The V gene is TRBV5-1, the J gene TRBJ1-6, with a tentative D call TRBD1 (6 bases). This CDR3 region has 14 residues. CDR1 is SGHRS, CDR2 YFSETQ, per germline. Trimming pared 5 bases from V and 9 bases from J, leaving 15 bases between. The CDR3 sequence: CASSQQGPASPLHF. The CDR3 DNA reads TGCGCCAGCAGTCAACAGGGACCCGCTTCACCCCTCCACTTT.

The chain's CDR3 is CASSQVGLAVNTGELFF. CDR3 nucleotides: TGCGCCAGCAGCCAAGTGGGACTAGCGGTAAACACCGGGGAGCTGTTTTTT. V gene TRBV4-1 combines with J gene TRBJ2-2; 11 bases line up with TRBD2. The CDR3 has 17 amino acids. Germline V gene data show CDR1 as MGHRA and CDR2 as YSYEKL. Trimming at V came to 1 base and at J to 2 bases, leaving 3 bases not matched to a gene.

V gene TRBV6-5 combines with J gene TRBJ2-7, with TRBD1 as a possible D gene (5 bases). Germline lookup yields CDR1 MNHEY and CDR2 SVGAGI. Trimming shortened V by 5 bases and J by 6 bases, and 14 bases separated the two germline ends. The CDR3 extends over 13 amino acids. The CDR3 bases are TGTGCCAGCAGTCCGGGCGTTGGGGCCGAGCAGTACTTC. This translates into CASSPGVGAEQYF.

There are a few counts of this clone. The chain recombines TRBV15 with TRBJ2-2, with D unclear. The V and J ends lost 0 bases and 5 bases respectively, with 13 bases between them. Germline V lookup: CDR1 LNHNV, CDR2 YYDKDF (reference sequence). There are 16 residues in the CDR3. The CDR3 DNA follows: TGTGCCACCAGCAGAGATACGAGCCGGGTGACCGGGGAGCTGTTTTTT. Amino acids: CATSRDTSRVTGELFF.

The chain couples TRBV10-3 to TRBJ2-7; 10 bases line up with TRBD1. CDR1 and CDR2 (germline): ENHRY, SYGVKD. The V and J ends lost 3 bases and 2 bases, in that order; junction bases with no gene match: 7. This CDR3 is built from 16 residues. CDR3 region: CAISDPGQGKPYEQYF. DNA of the CDR3: TGTGCCATCAGTGACCCGGGACAGGGGAAACCCTACGAGCAGTACTTC.

This clone was counted a few times. The chain links TRBV18 to TRBJ2-7; D is undetermined. The V end was cut by 1 base, the J end by 0 bases, with 13 bases between. The CDR3 length is 16 residues. Germline V CDR1 and CDR2: KGHSH, LQKENI. CDR3 protein: CASSPLNPQSSYEQYF. The CDR3 DNA reads as TGTGCCAGCTCACCACTCAATCCACAGAGCTCCTACGAGCAGTACTTC.

This clone was recorded a few times. The chain is built from TRBV2 and TRBJ2-4; 9 bases are shared with TRBD1. The length of the CDR3 is 15 residues. The V gene end was trimmed by 6 bases and the J gene end by 2 bases; junction bases not matched to a gene: 5. The germline gives CDR1 SNHLY, CDR2 FYNNEI. The CDR3 sequence is CASRAGQGSKNIQYF. CDR3 sequence (DNA): TGTGCCAGCAGGGCCGGACAGGGGTCCAAAAACATTCAGTACTTC.

CDR3 sequence (DNA): TGTGCCAGCAGCTTAGGCCGCCCCCCGGGGGAGCAGTACTTC. This encodes CASSLGRPPGEQYF. J is TRBJ2-7 and V is TRBV13, with a tentative D call TRBD2 (5 bases). CDR1 PRHDT and CDR2 FYEKMQ come from the germline V gene (reference sequence). This CDR3 has 14 residues. The ends were cut back, 0 bases at V and 7 bases at J, with 13 bases in the middle.

A note on this clone: This same CDR3 is encoded by further DNA sequences in the sample. The genes are TRBV2 and TRBJ2-1, with a weak D call TRBD1 (5 bases). This CDR3 region has 13 residues. Trimming shortened V by 4 bases and J by 3 bases, and 7 bases separated the two germline ends. The germline V gene encodes CDR1 SNHLY and CDR2 FYNNEI. The CDR3 sequence: CASSVDSYNEQFF. The CDR3 bases are TGTGCCAGCAGTGTCGACAGCTACAATGAGCAGTTCTTC.

The chain couples TRBV5-8 to TRBJ2-7; 8 nucleotides match TRBD1. The CDR3 consists of 17 residues. Per the germline V gene, CDR1 is SGHTS and CDR2 is YDEGEE. J was trimmed by 5 bases and V by 0 bases; bases with no gene match: 13. CDR3 region: CASSLGLGRGRFDEQYF. The CDR3 DNA sequence: TGTGCCAGCAGCTTGGGGCTGGGCAGGGGGCGCTTCGACGAGCAGTACTTC. The whole variable domain, filled in from reference TRBV5-8 and TRBJ2-7, reads EAGVTQSPTHLIKTRGQQATLRCSPISGHTSVYWYQQALGLGLQFLLWYDEGEERNRGNFPPRFSGRQFPNYSSELNVNALELEDSALYLCASSLGLGRGRFDEQYFGPGTRLTVT.

The chain joins TRBV7-8 to TRBJ2-1, with 11 bases fitting TRBD2. Germline lookup yields CDR1 SGHVS and CDR2 FQNEAQ. Trimming took 5 bases from V and 0 from J; bases not matched to a gene: 12. This CDR3 is 19 amino acids long. The CDR3 DNA reads TGTGCCAGCAGCACGACTAGCGGGACTATGGCCACCTCCTACAATGAGCAGTTCTTC. This sequence encodes CASSTTSGTMATSYNEQFF. Looking up the rest from reference TRBV7-8 and TRBJ2-1 gives the full variable domain: GAGVSQSPRYKVAKRGQDVALRCDPISGHVSLFWYQQALGQGPEFLTYFQNEAQLDKSGLPSDRFFAERPEGSVSTLKIQRTQQEDSAVYLCASSTTSGTMATSYNEQFFGPGTRLTVL.

The sample holds a few counts of this clone. V and J are TRBV20-1 and TRBJ2-2; D is ambiguous. The CDR3 consists of 11 residues. The V end was cut by 7 bases, the J end by 4 bases, with 7 bases between. Germline lookup yields CDR1 DFQATT and CDR2 SNEGSKA (reference sequence). The CDR3 spells CSVLFTGELFF. For the CDR3, the DNA is TGCAGTGTCCTATTCACCGGGGAGCTGTTTTTT.

This chain connects TRBV7-8 to TRBJ1-2; D is possibly TRBD1 (5 bases). CDR1 and CDR2 from the germline V gene are SGHVS and FQNEAQ. The ends were cut back, 8 bases at V and 4 bases at J, with 17 bases in the middle. The CDR3 runs to 14 residues. The CDR3 DNA reads as TGTGCCAGCGACAGAGGCGGGCACGTCTATGGCTACACCTTC. It specifies CASDRGGHVYGYTF.

The chain employs TRBV6-5 and TRBJ1-5; D gene ambiguous. The CDR3 extends over 13 amino acids. Germline CDR1 reads MNHEY; CDR2 reads SVGAGI. Trimming left V 0 bases short and J 7 bases short, with 7 bases between. CDR3 protein: CASSYSTRQPQHF. CDR3 nucleotides: TGTGCCAGCAGTTACTCGACCCGACAGCCCCAGCATTTT.

The genes are TRBV19 and TRBJ2-7, with D unresolved. Germline assignment: CDR1 LNHDA and CDR2 SQIVND (reference sequence). V was pared by 6 bases and J by 3 bases, with 15 bases between. The CDR3 runs 14 residues. CDR3 sequence: CASSPEPIHYEQYF. The CDR3 coding sequence is TGTGCCAGTAGCCCCGAGCCCATCCACTACGAGCAGTACTTC. The entire variable domain, with the rest obtained from reference TRBV19 and TRBJ2-7, is as follows: DGGITQSPKYLFRKEGQNVTLSCEQNLNHDAMYWYRQDPGQGLRLIYYSQIVNDFQKGDIAEGYSVSREKKESFPLTVTSAQKNPTAFYLCASSPEPIHYEQYFGPGTRLTVT.

This clone was detected only once. The rearrangement uses TRBV18 and TRBJ2-1; D possibly corresponds to TRBD2 (5 bases). The CDR3 has 13 amino acids. The germline V gene has CDR1 KGHSH and CDR2 LQKENI. Trimming took off 1 base at V and 11 bases at J, with 12 bases between the two ends. The chain's CDR3 is CASSPQDPGKQFF. CDR3 nucleotides: TGTGCCAGCTCACCACAGGATCCCGGGAAGCAGTTCTTC.

There are a few counts of this clone. The chain carries TRBV7-9 and TRBJ2-7; maybe TRBD1 (5 bases). The V gene lost 6 bases and the J gene lost 7 bases, with 13 bases spanning the gap. The CDR3 spans 12 residues. Germline assignment: CDR1 SEHNR and CDR2 FQNEAQ (reference sequence). The CDR3 DNA reads TGTGCCAGCAGAGGGGCCGCAGGGGAGCAGTACTTC. Amino acid sequence: CASRGAAGEQYF. The full variable domain, with the rest looked up from reference TRBV7-9 and TRBJ2-7, is DTGVSQNPRHKITKRGQNVTFRCDPISEHNRLYWYRQTLGQGPEFLTYFQNEAQLEKSRLLSDRFSAERPKGSFSTLEIQRTEQGDSAMYLCASRGAAGEQYFGPGTRLTVT.